A single sample is the source of the 27 T cell receptor beta chains below, sequenced in a study of a mutant IDH1 vaccine in newly diagnosed glioma. Generated by immunoSEQ multiplex PCR, the TCRdb table keeps only in-frame clones and is missing some. The sample includes about 92,000 clones, roughly 75% of them seen just once. The time point was: baseline, week 1 (first vaccination visit). The treatment is: pre-vaccination baseline after standard-of-care therapy. The sequencing here drew on PBMCs, taken from a glioma patient treated with radiotherapy, temozolomide or both. Receptors were obtained from a man aged 40-55 years with glioma.

The chain links TRBV9 to TRBJ2-5; D not certain. V was shortened by 0 bases and J by 7 bases, with 10 bases between the two germline ends. CDR1 and CDR2 (germline): SGDLS, YYNGEE. The CDR3 contains 13 residues. The CDR3 sequence is CASSVGGVGTQYF. The CDR3 region has the DNA TGTGCCAGCAGCGTAGGTGGTGTGGGGACCCAGTACTTC.

The rearrangement uses TRBV18 and TRBJ2-7; TRBD2 is a possible D gene (6 bases). The CDR3 has 15 amino acids. Trimming removed 5 bases from V and 3 bases from J, with 17 bases in between. Germline CDR1 reads KGHSH; CDR2 reads LQKENI. The CDR3 DNA follows: TGTGCCAGCTCAACCTCGTCGGGGGTCGACTACGAGCAGTACTTC. This translates into CASSTSSGVDYEQYF.

This clone was seen a single time. J is TRBJ1-5 and V is TRBV7-9, with TRBD1 identical over 8 bases. V lost 5 bases, J lost 7 bases, and 4 bases stayed unmatched. CDR1 is SEHNR, CDR2 FQNEAQ, per germline (reference sequence). The CDR3 is 13 amino acids. CDR3 residues: CASSKTGEQPQHF. DNA of the CDR3: TGTGCCAGCAGCAAGACAGGGGAGCAGCCCCAGCATTTT. Based on the CDR3 plus reference TRBV7-9 and TRBJ1-5, the full variable domain is DTGVSQNPRHKITKRGQNVTFRCDPISEHNRLYWYRQTLGQGPEFLTYFQNEAQLEKSRLLSDRFSAERPKGSFSTLEIQRTEQGDSAMYLCASSKTGEQPQHFGDGTRLSIL.

The chain couples TRBV4-1 to TRBJ1-1; 10 nucleotides match TRBD1. Germline V gene lookup returns CDR1 MGHRA and CDR2 YSYEKL. The CDR3 loop spans 15 amino acids. V trimming: 4 bases; J trimming: 4 bases; junction bases outside the gene matches: 6. Here the CDR3 DNA reads TGCGCCAGCAGCCCGGGACAGGGGATGTCCACTGAAGCTTTCTTT. Its protein is CASSPGQGMSTEAFF.

The chain couples TRBV5-5 to TRBJ2-5; 10 bases line up with TRBD2. There are 17 residues in the CDR3. The ends lost 0 bases at V and 4 bases at J; junction bases unmatched: 9. CDR1 SGHKS and CDR2 YYEKEE come from the germline V gene (reference sequence). CDR3 sequence: CASSLGGVAGGRETQYF. DNA of the CDR3: TGTGCCAGCAGCTTGGGTGGAGTAGCGGGGGGCCGAGAGACCCAGTACTTC.

The chain uses TRBV9 and TRBJ2-5; D perhaps matches TRBD1 (6 bases). The V end lost 0 bases, the J end lost 7 bases, and 13 bases lay between the germline ends. CDR1 and CDR2 (germline): SGDLS, YYNGEE. CDR3 length: 14 amino acids. The CDR3 nucleotides are TGTGCCAGCAGCGTAGTAGCAGGGGATGGGACCCAGTACTTC. Translating it yields CASSVVAGDGTQYF.

The CDR3 loop is CASSQDPVRGEQFF. DNA for the CDR3: TGCGCCAGCAGCCAAGATCCCGTTAGGGGTGAGCAGTTCTTC. This sequence joins TRBV4-3 and TRBJ2-1; a weak D match, TRBD1 (5 bases). The CDR3 is 14 amino acids. Germline values: CDR1 LGHNA, CDR2 YSLEER. Trimming removed 0 bases at V and 9 bases at J, with 12 bases between.

This clone is a singleton in its sample. This chain joins TRBV29-1 and TRBJ2-3; TRBD1 matches at 9 bases. Trimming took 7 bases from V and 0 from J; bases not matched to a gene: 2. The V gene's germline CDR1 is SQVTM and CDR2 ANQGSEA. There are 13 residues in the CDR3. The CDR3 region is CSGTGASTDTQYF. CDR3 nucleotide sequence: TGCAGCGGGACAGGGGCTAGCACAGATACGCAGTATTTT.

The V call is TRBV6-1, the J call TRBJ2-3, with unresolved D. Trimming pared 2 bases from V and 6 bases from J, leaving 6 bases between. The germline V gene encodes CDR1 MNHNS and CDR2 SASEGT. The CDR3 has 12 residues. The CDR3 loop reads CASSEWADTQYF. As DNA, the CDR3 is TGTGCCAGCAGTGAATGGGCTGATACGCAGTATTTT.

The chain links TRBV6-4 to TRBJ1-5; possibly TRBD1 for D (6 bases). Germline CDR1 MRHNA, CDR2 SNTAGT. The CDR3 runs to 16 residues. Between the trimmed V and J ends, which lost 0 bases and 2 bases, there was a span of 11 bases. The CDR3, as DNA: TGTGCCAGCAGTGACTCGATCAGGGGATGCAATCAGCCCCAGCATTTT. Its translation: CASSDSIRGCNQPQHF.

A few counts support this clone. The V call is TRBV25-1, the J call TRBJ1-6; D not certain. This CDR3 spans 14 amino acids. Germline lookup yields CDR1 MGHDK and CDR2 SYGVNS. With 3 bases removed from V and 9 bases from J, the gap between germline ends came to 12 bases. For the CDR3, the DNA is TGTGCCAGCAGTGAGCCGGACCCCAGTTCACCCCTCCACTTT. Residues: CASSEPDPSSPLHF.

The rearrangement uses TRBV7-2 and TRBJ2-4; D gene unclear. CDR1 is SGHTA and CDR2 is FQGNSA in the germline V gene. The CDR3 has 16 residues. V shed 5 bases and J shed 2 bases, with 16 bases lying between them. Here the CDR3 reads CASSPPKLGTKNIQYF. DNA for the CDR3: TGTGCCAGCAGCCCGCCAAAATTGGGAACCAAAAACATTCAGTACTTC. The variable domain in full, completed from reference TRBV7-2 and TRBJ2-4, reads GAGVSQSPSNKVTEKGKDVELRCDPISGHTALYWYRQSLGQGLEFLIYFQGNSAPDKSGLPSDRFSAERTGGSVSTLTIQRTQQEDSAVYLCASSPPKLGTKNIQYFGAGTRLSVL.

The V and J genes are TRBV19 and TRBJ2-5, with D perhaps being TRBD1 or TRBD2 (6 bases each). The germline V gene encodes CDR1 LNHDA and CDR2 SQIVND (reference sequence). The CDR3 is made up of 16 amino acids. V lost 2 bases and J 1 base, leaving 14 bases between the germline ends. The CDR3 is CASSISRGARQETQYF. The CDR3 DNA reads as TGTGCCAGTAGTATATCAAGGGGGGCACGCCAAGAGACCCAGTACTTC. Full variable domain (remainder filled in from reference TRBV19 and TRBJ2-5): DGGITQSPKYLFRKEGQNVTLSCEQNLNHDAMYWYRQDPGQGLRLIYYSQIVNDFQKGDIAEGYSVSREKKESFPLTVTSAQKNPTAFYLCASSISRGARQETQYFGPGTRLLVL.

CDR3 residues: CASSKALAAPSYEQYF. The CDR3 DNA reads TGTGCCAGCAGCAAAGCGCTAGCGGCCCCCTCCTACGAGCAGTACTTC. The chain uses TRBV21-1 and TRBJ2-7; no DNA check was done on the table's D call, TRBD2. TRBV21-1 is listed as a pseudogene. The CDR3 spans 16 residues.

The genes are TRBV27 and TRBJ1-2; no clear D. Trimming removed 3 bases from V and 8 bases from J, with 10 bases in between. Germline loops: CDR1 MNHEY, CDR2 SMNVEV (reference sequence). The CDR3 has 12 amino acids. The CDR3 spells CASSLGGQGYTF. The CDR3 DNA follows: TGTGCCAGCAGTTTGGGAGGGCAAGGCTACACCTTC.

The J gene is TRBJ2-5, the V gene TRBV4-2; 7 nucleotides align to TRBD1. Per germline, CDR1 LGHNA and CDR2 YNFKEQ. The CDR3 runs 16 residues. V trimming: 8 bases; J trimming: 2 bases; junction bases outside the gene matches: 14. CDR3 amino acids: CASSGSTQGQQETQYF. CDR3 sequence (DNA): TGTGCCAGCTCGGGGTCCACTCAGGGACAGCAAGAGACCCAGTACTTC.

The CDR3 DNA is TGTGCCAGCAGCTTCAAAACCCTGGGACGGAGGAATGAGCAGTTCTTC. Amino acids: CASSFKTLGRRNEQFF. The J gene is TRBJ2-1, the V gene TRBV11-2; either TRBD1 or TRBD2 may fit D (5 bases each). Trimming removed 3 bases at V and 7 bases at J, with 19 bases between. Per germline, CDR1 SGHAT and CDR2 FQNNGV. This CDR3 has 16 amino acids.

The chain couples TRBV30 to TRBJ2-7; perhaps D is TRBD1 or TRBD2 (5 bases each). In germline, CDR1 is GTSNPN, CDR2 SVGIG (reference sequence). This CDR3 has 12 amino acids. V was pared by 3 bases and J by 2 bases, with 8 bases between. CDR3 sequence (DNA): TGTGCCTGGAGCGGGACGACCTACGAGCAGTACTTC. This translates into CAWSGTTYEQYF.

The chain joins TRBV4-2 to TRBJ2-2; 10 bases line up with TRBD2. V lost 8 bases to trimming and J lost 2 bases; unmatched junction nucleotides: 11. Germline values: CDR1 LGHNA, CDR2 YNFKEQ. This CDR3 is built from 17 residues. For the CDR3, the DNA is TGTGCCAGCTCCCGGATGCTAGCGGGGGACAACACCGGGGAGCTGTTTTTT. Protein: CASSRMLAGDNTGELFF.

This chain joins TRBV5-4 and TRBJ1-5; maybe TRBD1 (5 bases). The CDR3 has 16 amino acids. The germline CDR1 and CDR2 sequences are SGHNT and YYREEE (reference sequence). V lost 1 base and J lost 2, with 13 bases in between. The CDR3 reads CASSLLSGRGNQPQHF. The CDR3 DNA is TGTGCCAGCAGCTTGCTCTCAGGGCGCGGCAATCAGCCCCAGCATTTT.

The chain uses TRBV27 and TRBJ2-3; D may be TRBD2 (6 bases). From germline, CDR1 is MNHEY and CDR2 SMNVEV (reference sequence). V gave up 8 bases and J gave up 0 bases, with 15 bases separating them. The CDR3 runs to 15 residues. CDR3 bases: TGTGCCAGCTATATAGCGGCAACTAGCACAGATACGCAGTATTTT. Its translation is CASYIAATSTDTQYF.

The count of this clone is one. The genes are TRBV4-3 and TRBJ1-2; 7 positions match TRBD1. This CDR3 has 14 residues. V was pared by 4 bases and J by 1 base, with 3 bases of the junction left unmatched. The germline CDR1 and CDR2 sequences are LGHNA and YSLEER. The CDR3 DNA follows: TGCGCCAGCAGCCGGCACAGGGGTAACTATGGCTACACCTTC. It encodes CASSRHRGNYGYTF.

The chain combines TRBV19 with TRBJ2-3, with 8 bases identical to TRBD1. Germline trimming cut 3 bases from V and 0 bases from J; bases unmatched to any gene: 8. Germline CDR1 LNHDA, CDR2 SQIVND (reference sequence). CDR3 length: 17 amino acids. The CDR3 spells CASSIGQGALSTDTQYF. CDR3 nucleotides: TGTGCCAGTAGTATTGGCCAGGGGGCACTTAGCACAGATACGCAGTATTTT. Full variable domain (remainder filled in from reference TRBV19 and TRBJ2-3): DGGITQSPKYLFRKEGQNVTLSCEQNLNHDAMYWYRQDPGQGLRLIYYSQIVNDFQKGDIAEGYSVSREKKESFPLTVTSAQKNPTAFYLCASSIGQGALSTDTQYFGPGTRLTVL.

The CDR3 sequence is CASSPQGSSYNEQFF. The CDR3 nucleotides read TGTGCCAGCAGCCCACAGGGCAGCTCCTACAATGAGCAGTTCTTC. This rearrangement joins TRBV13 to TRBJ2-1; TRBD1 is a possible D gene (6 bases). Trimming left V 5 bases short and J 0 bases short, with 11 bases between. Germline assignment: CDR1 PRHDT and CDR2 FYEKMQ (reference sequence). The CDR3 totals 15 residues. Full variable domain (outside the CDR3, taken from reference TRBV13 and TRBJ2-1): AAGVIQSPRHLIKEKRETATLKCYPIPRHDTVYWYQQGPGQDPQFLISFYEKMQSDKGSIPDRFSAQQFSDYHSELNMSSLELGDSALYFCASSPQGSSYNEQFFGPGTRLTVL.

Here the CDR3 DNA reads TGTGCCAGCAGCCCAGCCCTGGGACTAGCGGGTTTGAATGAGCAGTTCTTC. Its translation is CASSPALGLAGLNEQFF. The chain recombines TRBV9 with TRBJ2-1; 12 nucleotides agree with TRBD2. This CDR3 region has 17 residues. Per germline, CDR1 SGDLS and CDR2 YYNGEE. Trimming removed 4 bases from V and 7 bases from J; junction bases left unmatched: 12.

The gene calls are TRBV7-6 and TRBJ1-6; no clear D. The V gene's germline CDR1 is SGHVS and CDR2 FNYEAQ. CDR3 length equals 14 residues. The V end was cut by 4 bases, the J end by 4 bases, with 8 bases between. CDR3 sequence (DNA): TGTGCCAGCAGCTCGACGGATTATAATTCACCCCTCCACTTT. It codes for CASSSTDYNSPLHF.

The rearrangement links TRBV6-9 to TRBJ1-5; weak D call: TRBD1 (6 bases). V was trimmed by 5 bases and J by 2 bases, leaving 13 bases between them. CDR3 size: 15 residues. Germline CDR1 is MNHGY and CDR2 is SVAAGI. CDR3 sequence reads: CASSSVGGGNQPQHF. In DNA form, the CDR3 reads TGTGCCAGCAGTAGCGTTGGGGGCGGCAATCAGCCCCAGCATTTT.